Shown below are 5 T cell receptor beta chains from a single sample sequenced in a study of blood T cell repertoires in COVID-19. Method: immunoSEQ multiplex PCR; TCRdb's copy keeps in-frame clones and lacks some. Counted here are roughly 250,000 clones, 80% to 85% occurring once; the ten biggest clones make up 4% to 5.5%. The sequencing input was peripheral blood. The receptor set was obtained from a middle-aged man with active or convalescent COVID-19.

The CDR3 sequence is CASSAGGGSYGYTF. The CDR3 nucleotides read TGTGCCAGCAGCGCGGGAGGGGGTTCCTATGGCTACACCTTC. The chain is built from TRBV9 and TRBJ1-2; D perhaps matches TRBD1 (6 bases). The V gene lost 3 bases and the J gene lost 4 bases, with 13 bases spanning the gap. CDR3 size: 14 residues. Germline V CDR1 and CDR2: SGDLS, YYNGEE.

This clone was counted between two and nine times. CDR3 DNA sequence: TGTGCCAGCAGCAAGGACAGGAGCTCCTACAATGAGCAGTTCTTC. Translation: CASSKDRSSYNEQFF. This chain uses TRBV11-3 with TRBJ2-1; 7 bases map to TRBD1. Losses at the gene ends were 5 bases for V and 0 bases for J; bases not matched to a gene: 4. Per germline, CDR1 SGHNT and CDR2 YENEEA. CDR3 length: 15 residues.

The rearrangement links TRBV3-1 (or the pseudogene TRBV3-2) to TRBJ2-5, with D possibly TRBD2 on 5 matching bases. Deletions cut 6 bases from V and 2 bases from J, with 16 bases between. The CDR3 is 15 residues long. From germline, CDR1 is LGHDT and CDR2 YNNKEL (reference sequence). CDR3 nucleotide sequence: TGTGCCAGCAGAGATTACGGACTCCGACAAGAGACCCAGTACTTC. The encoded protein is CASRDYGLRQETQYF.

V and J are TRBV3-1 (or the pseudogene TRBV3-2) and TRBJ2-1; TRBD2 might be the D (7 bases). Trimming cost V 4 bases and J 7 bases, with 17 bases left between them. Germline-derived CDR1 and CDR2 are LGHDT and YNNKEL (reference sequence). The CDR3 has 15 amino acids. The DNA for the CDR3 is TGTGCCAGCAGCCTCACGGAGGGGGGGATTAATGAGCAGTTCTTC. Encoded protein: CASSLTEGGINEQFF.

The J gene is TRBJ2-7, the V gene TRBV11-2, with D maybe TRBD1 (5 bases). The CDR3 is 14 amino acids. Looked up from germline, CDR1 is SGHAT and CDR2 is FQNNGV. The V end was cut by 2 bases, the J end by 5 bases, with 13 bases between. The CDR3: CASSLSGRANEQYF. The CDR3 bases are TGTGCCAGCAGCTTATCGGGCAGGGCAAACGAGCAGTACTTC.